The rows below give T cell receptor beta chains drawn from one sample of a study of T cells after posttransplantation cyclophosphamide. Sequenced by immunoSEQ multiplex PCR; TCRdb stores in-frame clones only, minus some. The table includes 20,000 to 25,000 clones, about 86% detected once. Material: PBMCs, obtained after allogeneic stem cell transplant with posttransplant cyclophosphamide. These receptors were taken from a female patient aged 25-39 years who received an allogeneic stem cell transplant from an unrelated donor, was CMV-positive, and had no GVHD. Some T cells may be the graft donor's. Both conserved end residues are part of each CDR3. A D gene is named only where the DNA matches it firmly. A clone size is listed for some rows: how often the clone was seen (once, few, many), or a class if it is expanded.

D gene: NA; clone size: few; J gene: TRBJ1-2; V gene: TRBV10-3; CDR3 protein: CAISATVNPLFGYTF; CDR3 DNA: TGTGCCATCAGTGCCACAGTCAATCCCTTATTTGGCTACACCTTC
D gene: NA; clone size: NA; J gene: TRBJ1-1; V gene: TRBV10-3; CDR3 protein: CAISERIQGLNTEAFF; CDR3 DNA: TGTGCCATCAGTGAACGAATACAGGGTCTGAACACTGAAGCTTTCTTT
D gene: NA; clone size: NA; J gene: TRBJ1-2; V gene: TRBV28; CDR3 protein: CASSLTPGAWFGYTF; CDR3 DNA: TGTGCCAGCAGTTTAACCCCAGGGGCTTGGTTTGGCTACACCTTC
D gene: NA; clone size: NA; J gene: TRBJ2-2; V gene: TRBV29-1; CDR3 protein: CSAHIRSNTGELFF; CDR3 DNA: TGCAGCGCCCATATTAGATCGAACACCGGGGAGCTGTTTTTT
D gene: TRBD2; clone size: once; J gene: TRBJ2-3; V gene: TRBV25-1; CDR3 protein: CASSEWGGGNTDTQYF; CDR3 DNA: TGTGCCAGCAGTGAATGGGGGGGAGGGAACACAGATACGCAGTATTTT
D gene: NA; clone size: NA; J gene: TRBJ2-7; V gene: TRBV4-2; CDR3 protein: CASSQPNRDFSYEQYF; CDR3 DNA: TGTGCCAGCAGCCAACCTAACCGGGACTTCTCCTACGAGCAGTACTTC
D gene: NA; clone size: once; J gene: TRBJ1-5; V gene: TRBV9; CDR3 protein: CASSRGGAGQPQHF; CDR3 DNA: TGTGCCAGCAGCCGGGGGGGGGCCGGTCAGCCCCAGCATTTT
D gene: TRBD1; clone size: NA; J gene: TRBJ1-1; V gene: TRBV15; CDR3 protein: CATSRGDSHLNTEAFF; CDR3 DNA: TGTGCCACCAGCAGGGGGGACAGTCACCTCAACACTGAAGCTTTCTTT
D gene: NA; clone size: NA; J gene: TRBJ2-3; V gene: TRBV28; CDR3 protein: CASSPTEWADTQYF; CDR3 DNA: TGTGCCAGCAGCCCGACAGAGTGGGCAGATACGCAGTATTTT
D gene: NA; clone size: NA; J gene: TRBJ1-6; V gene: TRBV9; CDR3 protein: CASSVATGQGSSPLHF; CDR3 DNA: TGTGCCAGCAGCGTAGCTACTGGGCAGGGTAGTTCACCCCTCCACTTT
D gene: NA; clone size: NA; J gene: TRBJ1-2; V gene: TRBV29-1; CDR3 protein: CSVGVGSNYGYTF; CDR3 DNA: TGCAGCGTTGGAGTCGGGTCAAACTATGGCTACACCTTC